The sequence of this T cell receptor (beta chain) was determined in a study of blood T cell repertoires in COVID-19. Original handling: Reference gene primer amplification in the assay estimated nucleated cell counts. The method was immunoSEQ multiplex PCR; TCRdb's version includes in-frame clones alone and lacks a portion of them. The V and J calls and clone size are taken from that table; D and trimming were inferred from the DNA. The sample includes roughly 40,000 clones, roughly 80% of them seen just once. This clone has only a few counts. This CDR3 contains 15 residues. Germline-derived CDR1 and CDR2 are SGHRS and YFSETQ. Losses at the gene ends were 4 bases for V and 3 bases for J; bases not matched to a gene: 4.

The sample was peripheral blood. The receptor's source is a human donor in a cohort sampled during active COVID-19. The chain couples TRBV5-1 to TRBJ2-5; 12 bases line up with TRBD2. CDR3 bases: TGCGCCAGCAGCCGACGGACTAGCGGGAAAGAGACCCAGTACTTC. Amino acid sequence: CASSRRTSGKETQYF.